This entry describes one T cell receptor (beta chain). Assay: immunoSEQ multiplex PCR; the TCRdb copy retains only in-frame clones and omits some. The repertoire holds some 430,000 clones, with 90% as singletons. The data stem from a study of blood T cell repertoires in COVID-19. The CDR3 loop spans 15 amino acids. The germline gives CDR1 MNHEY, CDR2 SMNVEV (reference sequence). After removal of 0 bases from V and 4 bases from J, the junction contained 0 bases not matched to a gene. The gene calls are TRBV27 and TRBJ2-1, with 10 bases identical to TRBD2. Sequenced material: PBMCs or T cells enriched from blood (not recorded which). The sequence came from a man younger than 35 who had recovered from COVID-19. The CDR3: CASSLSLAGYNEQFF. DNA for the CDR3: TGTGCCAGCAGTTTATCACTAGCGGGGTACAATGAGCAGTTCTTC.